This passage covers 10 T cell receptor beta chains from one sample sequenced in a study of shared clonotypes between healthy human individuals. Naive CD8 cells comprised CD45RO-negative, CCR7-positively selected cells, excluding terminally differentiated effector memory CD45RA+ cells. Produced via immunoSEQ multiplex PCR; TCRdb's table is partial and in-frame only. The profile shows about 680,000 clones, 92% of them singletons. The sequencing input was naive CD8+ T cells sorted from blood. The source is a man aged 25 to 40 in good health.

Comments on this clone: A junction end diverges from the germline sequence, so it may reflect a read error. The chain joins TRBV20-1 to TRBJ2-1; D unresolved. Per germline, CDR1 DFQATT and CDR2 SNEGSKA (reference sequence). This CDR3 spans 11 amino acids. DNA for the CDR3: TGCAGCGCTAGGCGGTACAATGAGCAGTTCTTC. Its protein is CSARRYNEQFF.

V and J are TRBV10-1 and TRBJ1-2; D is ambiguous. V dropped 5 bases and J dropped 3 bases, with 16 bases sitting between them. There are 15 residues in the CDR3. From germline, CDR1 is WNHNN and CDR2 SYGVQD (reference sequence). The CDR3 nucleotides read TGCGCCAGCAGTCCGGGATCCCCGGGAGACTATGGCTACACCTTC. It translates to CASSPGSPGDYGYTF.

The chain links TRBV11-3 to TRBJ2-7, with a tentative D call TRBD2 (6 bases). V was cut by 5 bases and J by 5 bases, with 13 bases left in between. Germline V gene lookup returns CDR1 SGHNT and CDR2 YENEEA. This CDR3 region has 13 residues. The CDR3 nucleotides are TGTGCCAGCAGCCTCTTGAGGGAGGACGAGCAGTACTTC. Translated, it gives CASSLLREDEQYF.

The chain is built from TRBV4-2 and TRBJ1-1; no reliable D call. Germline V gene sequence: CDR1 LGHNA, CDR2 YNFKEQ. The CDR3 spans 12 residues. Written as DNA, the CDR3 is TGTGCAAGCGGTTGGGAGGCCAAGGAAGCTTTCTTT. This encodes CASGWEAKEAFF.

This clone has more than one count but fewer than ten. The rearrangement joins TRBV6-1 to TRBJ1-5; no clear D. The CDR3 sequence is 10 residues long. Trimming removed 3 bases at V and 9 bases at J, with 3 bases between. CDR1 and CDR2 (germline): MNHNS, SASEGT. CDR3 region: CASSDRPQHF. In DNA, the CDR3 is TGTGCCAGCAGTGATCGGCCCCAGCATTTT.

This clone showed up just once. The J gene is TRBJ2-1, the V gene TRBV7-7; 7 bases are shared with TRBD2. This CDR3 has 15 residues. Trimming at V came to 3 bases and at J to 6 bases, leaving 8 bases not matched to a gene. Per the germline V gene, CDR1 is SSHAT and CDR2 is FNYEAQ (reference sequence). The CDR3 bases are TGTGCCAGCAGCTTTAGCGGGCATCCCTCCAATGAGCAGTTCTTC. This translates into CASSFSGHPSNEQFF.

The chain uses TRBV5-1 and TRBJ2-1; the D gene is possibly TRBD2 (6 bases). Germline V gene sequence: CDR1 SGHRS, CDR2 YFSETQ. Trimming stripped 4 bases from V and 7 bases from J, with 24 bases between. The length of the CDR3 is 17 residues. The CDR3 DNA sequence: TGCGCCAGCAGCCCCGCACCGGAGGGCTCTGTGGGGAATGAGCAGTTCTTC. Protein product: CASSPAPEGSVGNEQFF. The complete variable domain, with remaining parts taken from reference TRBV5-1 and TRBJ2-1, reads KAGVTQTPRYLIKTRGQQVTLSCSPISGHRSVSWYQQTPGQGLQFLFEYFSETQRNKGNFPGRFSGRQFSNSRSEMNVSTLELGDSALYLCASSPAPEGSVGNEQFFGPGTRLTVL.

The chain carries TRBV7-3 and TRBJ1-1; 8 nucleotides align to TRBD1. CDR1 and CDR2 from the germline V gene are SGHTA and FQGTGA. V trimming: 3 bases; J trimming: 0 bases; junction bases outside the gene matches: 12. This CDR3 comprises 18 residues. The CDR3 coding sequence is TGTGCCAGCAGCTTCGATAGGACAGGGCGATGGGTGAACACTGAAGCTTTCTTT. Its protein is CASSFDRTGRWVNTEAFF.

The chain has TRBV4-3 and TRBJ1-5; maybe TRBD1 (5 bases). The CDR3 has 13 amino acids. Trimming stripped 4 bases from V and 14 bases from J, with 18 bases between. Germline assignment: CDR1 LGHNA and CDR2 YSLEER. The CDR3 region has the DNA TGCGCCAGCAGCCCTGGACAAGGCCAAGCTAAGCATTTT. Amino acids: CASSPGQGQAKHF.

This clone has just one count. The rearrangement links TRBV4-2 to TRBJ2-7; 8 nucleotides match TRBD2. This CDR3 has 16 residues. V shed 0 bases, J shed 6 bases, and the junction held 10 bases outside the gene matches. Germline V CDR1 and CDR2: LGHNA, YNFKEQ. The CDR3 DNA reads TGTGCCAGCAGCCAAGATCTCCATAGCGGGATTCTCGAGCAGTACTTC. Translation gives CASSQDLHSGILEQYF.